This T cell receptor (beta chain) was observed in a study of molecular identifiers for immune sequencing clone quantification. Per germline, CDR1 SNHLY and CDR2 FYNNEI. This CDR3 is built from 15 residues. V dropped 6 bases and J dropped 11; count of bases not matched to a gene: 12. MiXCR, applied by TCRdb to the PCR reads, yields one record per CDR3 protein. The sample records some 65,000 distinct CDR3 sequences, less than 20% being singletons. There are many counts of this clonotype. Input material: naive CD8+ T cells from blood, with Jurkat cell RNA spiked in. Regarding subset: FACS-sorted CD8+CD4-CCR7+CD45RA+ naive T cells. This chain uses TRBV2 with TRBJ2-6; 8 positions agree with TRBD1. This sequence was found in a human donor in good health. Some libraries in this study had Jurkat cell RNA spiked in. DNA for the CDR3: TGTGCCAGCAGACTACTAAGTGACAGGGGCCACGTCCTGACTTTC. Its protein is CASRLLSDRGHVLTF. Complete variable domain (other parts from reference TRBV2 and TRBJ2-6): EPEVTQTPSHQVTQMGQEVILRCVPISNHLYFYWYRQILGQKVEFLVSFYNNEISEKSEIFDDQFSVERPDGSNFTLKIRSTKLEDSAMYFCASRLLSDRGHVLTFGAGSRLTVL.